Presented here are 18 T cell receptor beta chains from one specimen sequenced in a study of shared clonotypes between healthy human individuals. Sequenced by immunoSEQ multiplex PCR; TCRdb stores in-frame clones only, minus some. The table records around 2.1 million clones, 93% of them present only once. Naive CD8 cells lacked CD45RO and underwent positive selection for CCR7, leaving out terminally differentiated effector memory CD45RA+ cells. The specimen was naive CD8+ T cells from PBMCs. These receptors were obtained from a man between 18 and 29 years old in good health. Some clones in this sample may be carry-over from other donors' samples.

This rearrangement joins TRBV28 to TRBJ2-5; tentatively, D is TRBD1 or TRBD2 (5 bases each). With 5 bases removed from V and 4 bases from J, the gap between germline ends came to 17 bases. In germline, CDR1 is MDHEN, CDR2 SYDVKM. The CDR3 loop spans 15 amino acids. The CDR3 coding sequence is TGTGCCAGCAGTCCCCTGGGAAGGGACGGAGAGACCCAGTACTTC. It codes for CASSPLGRDGETQYF.

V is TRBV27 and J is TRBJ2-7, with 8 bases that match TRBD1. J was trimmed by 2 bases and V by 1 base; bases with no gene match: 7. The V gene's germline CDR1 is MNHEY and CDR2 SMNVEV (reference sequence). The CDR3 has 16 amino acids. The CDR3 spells CASSLLSRDRTYEQYF. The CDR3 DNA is TGTGCCAGCAGTTTATTATCCCGGGACAGGACCTACGAGCAGTACTTC.

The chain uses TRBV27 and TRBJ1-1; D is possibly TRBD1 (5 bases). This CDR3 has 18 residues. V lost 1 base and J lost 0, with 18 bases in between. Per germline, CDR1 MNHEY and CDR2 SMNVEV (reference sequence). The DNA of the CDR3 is TGTGCCAGCAGTTTATTTGGTATGGGACGCTCGATGAACACTGAAGCTTTCTTT. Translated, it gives CASSLFGMGRSMNTEAFF.

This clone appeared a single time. CDR3 bases: TGTGCCAGCAGCCAAGAGGAGGGAGGTGCCTCCTACGAGCAGTACTTC. The encoded protein is CASSQEEGGASYEQYF. This rearrangement joins TRBV4-2 to TRBJ2-7; D possibly corresponds to TRBD2 (6 bases). Looked up from germline, CDR1 is LGHNA and CDR2 is YNFKEQ. The CDR3 runs to 16 residues. Trimming pared 0 bases from V and 0 bases from J, leaving 12 bases between.

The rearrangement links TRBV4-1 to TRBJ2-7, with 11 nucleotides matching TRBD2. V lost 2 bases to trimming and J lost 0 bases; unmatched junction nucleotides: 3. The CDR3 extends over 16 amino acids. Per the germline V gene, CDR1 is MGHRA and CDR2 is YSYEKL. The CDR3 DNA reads TGCGCCAGCAGCCAATTAACTAGCGGGAGCTCCTACGAGCAGTACTTC. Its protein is CASSQLTSGSSYEQYF.

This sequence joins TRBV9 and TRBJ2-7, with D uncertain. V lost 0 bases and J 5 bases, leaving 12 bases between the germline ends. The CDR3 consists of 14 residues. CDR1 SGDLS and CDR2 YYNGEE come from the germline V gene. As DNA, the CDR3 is TGTGCCAGCAGCGTAGGGCCTAGTCCTCACGAGCAGTACTTC. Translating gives CASSVGPSPHEQYF.

CDR3 sequence (DNA): TGTGCCAGCAGCCAAGATTCAGGAACCAGGACGGCTCACGAGCAGTACTTC. As protein: CASSQDSGTRTAHEQYF. The chain uses TRBV4-2 and TRBJ2-7; no clear D. Germline-derived CDR1 and CDR2 are LGHNA and YNFKEQ. The CDR3 runs to 17 residues. V was pared by 0 bases and J by 5 bases, with 20 bases between.

CDR3 amino acids: CASSLETHTKEPGTPSYEQYF. Here the CDR3 DNA reads TGTGCCAGCAGCTTAGAAACGCATACAAAGGAGCCGGGGACACCCTCCTACGAGCAGTACTTC. This sequence joins TRBV7-6 and TRBJ2-7, with D possibly matching TRBD1 (6 bases). Trimming stripped 1 base from V and 0 bases from J, with 28 bases between. Germline-derived CDR1 and CDR2 are SGHVS and FNYEAQ. The CDR3 totals 21 residues.

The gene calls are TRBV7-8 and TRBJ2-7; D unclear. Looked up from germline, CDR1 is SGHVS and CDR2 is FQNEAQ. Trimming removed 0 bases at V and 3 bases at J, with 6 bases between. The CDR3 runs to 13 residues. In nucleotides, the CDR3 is TGTGCCAGCAGCTTAGCGAACTTCTACGAGCAGTACTTC. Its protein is CASSLANFYEQYF.

CDR3 sequence (DNA): TGTGCCAGCGCCCTAAGGGGAGAAGAGACCCAGTACTTC. It specifies CASALRGEETQYF. The chain combines TRBV19 with TRBJ2-5, with D perhaps matching TRBD1 or TRBD2 (5 bases each). V lost 9 bases and J 3 bases, leaving 14 bases between the germline ends. CDR1 and CDR2 from the germline V gene are LNHDA and SQIVND (reference sequence). This CDR3 spans 13 amino acids.

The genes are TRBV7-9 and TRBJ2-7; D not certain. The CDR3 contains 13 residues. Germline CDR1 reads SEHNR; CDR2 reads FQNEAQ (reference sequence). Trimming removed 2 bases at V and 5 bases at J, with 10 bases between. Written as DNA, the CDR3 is TGTGCCAGCAGCTTATGGTTCCCGAACGAGCAGTACTTC. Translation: CASSLWFPNEQYF.

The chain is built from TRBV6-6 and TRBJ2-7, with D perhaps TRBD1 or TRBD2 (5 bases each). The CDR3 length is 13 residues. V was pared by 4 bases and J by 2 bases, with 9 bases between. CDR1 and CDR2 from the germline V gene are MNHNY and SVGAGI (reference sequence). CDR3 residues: CASSSMGAYEQYF. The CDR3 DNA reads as TGTGCCAGCAGTTCAATGGGGGCCTACGAGCAGTACTTC.

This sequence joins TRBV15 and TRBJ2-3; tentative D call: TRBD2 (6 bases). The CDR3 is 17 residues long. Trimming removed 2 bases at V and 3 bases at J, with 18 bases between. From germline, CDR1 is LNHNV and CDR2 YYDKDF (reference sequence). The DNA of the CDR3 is TGTGCCACCAGCAGATATCCGAGGGAGGTTGGAACAGATACGCAGTATTTT. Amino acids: CATSRYPREVGTDTQYF.

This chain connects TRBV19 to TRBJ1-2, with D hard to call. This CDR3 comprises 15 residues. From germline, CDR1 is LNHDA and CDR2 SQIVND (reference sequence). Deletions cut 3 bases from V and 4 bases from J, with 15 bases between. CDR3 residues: CASSITTLGIYGYTF. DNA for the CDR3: TGTGCCAGTAGTATCACGACGCTAGGAATCTATGGCTACACCTTC.

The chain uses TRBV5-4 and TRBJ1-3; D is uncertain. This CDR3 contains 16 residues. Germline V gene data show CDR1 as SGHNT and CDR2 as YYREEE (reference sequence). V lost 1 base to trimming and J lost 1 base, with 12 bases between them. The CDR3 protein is CASSLLGWTSGNTIYF. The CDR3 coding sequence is TGTGCCAGCAGCTTGTTGGGGTGGACTTCTGGAAACACCATATATTTT.

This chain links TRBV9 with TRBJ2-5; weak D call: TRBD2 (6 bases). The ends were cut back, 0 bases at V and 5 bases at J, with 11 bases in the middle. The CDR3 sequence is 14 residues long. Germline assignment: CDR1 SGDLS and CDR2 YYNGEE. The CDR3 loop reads CASSVGGVDETQYF. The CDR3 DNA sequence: TGTGCCAGCAGCGTAGGGGGGGTGGATGAGACCCAGTACTTC.

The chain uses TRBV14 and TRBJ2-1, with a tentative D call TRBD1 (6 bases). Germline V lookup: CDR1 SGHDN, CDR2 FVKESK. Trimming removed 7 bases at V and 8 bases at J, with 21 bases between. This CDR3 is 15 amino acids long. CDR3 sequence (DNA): TGTGCCAGCACCTACAGGACAGTTCCCTTGGATGAGCAGTTCTTC. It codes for CASTYRTVPLDEQFF. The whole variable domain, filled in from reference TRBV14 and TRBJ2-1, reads EAGVTQFPSHSVIEKGQTVTLRCDPISGHDNLYWYRRVMGKEIKFLLHFVKESKQDESGMPNNRFLAERTGGTYSTLKVQPAELEDSGVYFCASTYRTVPLDEQFFGPGTRLTVL.

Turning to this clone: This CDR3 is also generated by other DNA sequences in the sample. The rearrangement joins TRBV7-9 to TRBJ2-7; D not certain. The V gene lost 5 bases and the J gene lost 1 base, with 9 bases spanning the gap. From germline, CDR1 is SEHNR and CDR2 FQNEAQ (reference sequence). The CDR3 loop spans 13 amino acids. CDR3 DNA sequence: TGTGCCAGCAGCCCCCCAGCTTCCTACGAGCAGTACTTC. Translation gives CASSPPASYEQYF.